This T cell receptor (beta chain) came from a study of cytomegalovirus exposure and HLA in healthy donors (dated by TCRdb to between 2016 and 2019). Regarding the research as a whole: An earlier analysis of 587 of the donors reported over 250 Gb of sequence data and around 110 million unique TCR beta sequences obtained from approximately 180 million T cells. The later analysis used no new phenotypic data to find candidate immune exposures, relying instead on TCR beta sequences and their occurrence across donors. A separate validation cohort of approximately 120 different subjects was used in addition to the 666-subject first cohort. Four to six DR-DQ haplotypes were handled as single units for association and clustering, since linkage in the cohort was strong. An early release covering 550 to 650 HLA-typed donors comprised 250 to 350 gigabases of sequencing data and roughly 86 million unique TCR sequences. Donor age, sex, ethnicity and CMV serostatus were compiled together with the repertoire data. The study aimed to test whether signatures of past pathogen exposure could be identified by cataloging public T cell receptors. Of the approximately 400 genotyped donors, 81% were placed in the genetic ancestry cluster associated with self-reported Caucasian donors. On average, about 240,000 unique TCR beta nucleotide sequences were sequenced per donor among about 400 genotyped donors of the cohort, with roughly 18% of those sequences being non-productive. Every repertoire in the discovery cohort had been generated on one and the same sequencing platform. Class I and class II HLA loci were covered by the typing at four-digit resolution. An earlier analysis of several hundred of the donors used high-throughput TCR beta sequencing to judge whether each TCR beta V gene segment behaved as functional or pseudogenic. Typing coverage differed by locus: A, B, C, DRB1 and DQB1 were typed in about 620-640 donors, DQA1 in about 510, DPA1 in some 610, and DPB1 in approximately 450. In a later genetic analysis, genome-wide SNP genotypes for about 65% of the roughly 700 donors were used, and that subset was treated as a discovery cohort. High-throughput TCR immunosequencing, statistical association of individual TCRs with disease status, and machine learning were combined to predict cytomegalovirus infection status. The T cell repertoires of roughly 660 subjects were profiled by immunosequencing and related to cytomegalovirus serostatus. To study patterns of TCR occurrence, a later analysis re-analyzed previously published TCR beta repertoires from more than 550 donors and added high-resolution HLA genotyping.

Points the paper makes about the study in general: In a later analysis, TCR association rates were found to vary across HLA loci, with the most associated TCRs seen for DRB1 alleles and the fewest for HLA-C alleles. In a later analysis, 16,951 TCR beta sequences were associated with specific HLA alleles at a false discovery rate of 0.05. According to a later genetic analysis, donors in an Asian-associated ancestry cluster had fewer N-insertions in productive TCRs than the approximately 650-donor mean. Because the 87-base-pair reads could not distinguish some IMGT-functional V segments, including TRBV6-2 and TRBV6-3, those segments were excluded. A group of highly shared sequence variants was considered likely to be a technical artifact of the sequencing pipeline. A further reported finding was that TCR beta sequences accurately predicted the HLA-A and HLA-B alleles for most subjects in the first cohort. An association between a missense DCLRE1C variant and V-gene and J-gene trimming of TCR beta chains was found in a later genetic analysis and replicated in an independent cohort. The presence/absence analyses assumed that sequencing depth was roughly uniform across donors, and that assumption may not be true. In both the original and validation cohorts, the classifier was reported to diagnose cytomegalovirus status with high specificity and sensitivity. In a later analysis, most CMV-associated TCR beta chains were found to appear HLA-restricted, with HLA associations seemingly driven largely by CMV exposure. Assigning TCR associations to individual alleles was difficult when HLA alleles, especially DR and DQ, strongly co-occurred. Most TCR sequences were seen in very few donors, while some public TCRs were found in many individuals. CMV serostatus was the only immune exposure information available for the cohort. HLA typing was unavailable for some donors at each locus, so association tests used only the typed subset. Only TCR beta chains were sequenced in this cohort, and the absence of alpha or paired-chain data limited detectable features. Because counts were too low, seventeen rarely observed V segments, including chromosome 9 orphons, were left out of the earlier analysis of some 600 of the donors. Correlated functional status among segregating V segments might be attributable to linkage disequilibrium, but an unknown experimental factor could not be ruled out. A few of the identified cytomegalovirus-associated TCR beta chains were confirmed in vitro to be specific for cytomegalovirus antigens. Compared with equally common non-associated chains, HLA-associated TCR beta chains in a later analysis were more clonally expanded and had lower generation probabilities. The authors suggested that the approach could potentially be generalized to other disease states and immunological phenotypes. The study listed 164 TCR beta chains as associated with cytomegalovirus. Several of the top co-occurrence clusters appeared to be linked to parvovirus B19, influenza, CMV and Epstein-Barr virus, according to a later analysis. In an earlier analysis of a few hundred of the donors, most TCR beta V segments were observed in productive rearrangements about 87% or about 30% of the time, broadly matching IMGT annotations.

The cohort was made up of roughly 670 healthy bone marrow donors. Cohort members were all nominally healthy when sampled, although unrecorded immune exposures were likely present. The donor was CMV seronegative and was included in the group of over 300 seronegative cohort members. A peripheral blood sample was provided by each donor, and peripheral blood mononuclear cells were used for TCR beta sequencing. The Qiagen DNeasy Blood Extraction Kit was used to extract genomic DNA from the blood cell samples. Receptors were amplified or captured by the immunoSEQ multiplex PCR assay. A mixture of 60 forward primers for TCR Vbeta segments and 13 reverse primers for TCR Jbeta segments was used in the multiplex PCR. Amplification of the CDR3 region of rearranged TCR beta genes was performed with a multiplex PCR assay on genomic DNA. The Illumina HiSeq System was used to sequence the amplified TCR beta libraries as 87-base-pair reads. The authors' pipeline ran thus. Across the 600 to 700 repertoires, a later analysis counted roughly 77 million unique TCR beta chains, 9.5 million to 13 million of which were shared by at least two donors. A nearest-neighbor algorithm error-corrected the raw reads and collapsed the reads into unique sequences, merging closely related sequences to remove PCR and sequencing errors. Alignment of CDR3 sequences to IMGT reference sequences was used to assign V, D and J gene segments. Each retained sequence needed at least a six-nucleotide match to both a V gene segment and a J gene segment. A rearrangement was called productive if the CDR3 had no stop codons and remained in frame with V and J, and every other rearrangement was called non-productive. Following IMGT convention, CDR3 was defined as the stretch from the second conserved V-encoded cysteine to the conserved J-encoded phenylalanine. In an earlier analysis of roughly 610 of the donors, sequences lacking an unambiguous match to a single V gene segment were excluded. In an earlier analysis of a few hundred of the donors, V segments were called functional above 56.7% productive rearrangements and were called segregating when the between-donor standard deviation exceeded 5%. A statistical classification framework was developed to diagnose cytomegalovirus status using the catalog of TCR beta chain sequences. In a later analysis, TCR nucleotide sequences were compared against IMGT/GENE-DB human TR gene sequences so that V and J genes could be assigned. Using the TCRdist pipeline, a later analysis assigned CDR3 sequences along with most-parsimonious VDJ recombination scenarios. In a later analysis, each TCR beta chain was defined by its CDR3 amino acid sequence together with its V-gene family, and reads lacking a unique V-gene family were excluded. A later analysis removed 592 highly shared, low-generation-probability nucleotide sequences to deal with suspected cross-contamination and a sequencing artifact. A later analysis calculated a clonal expansion index for each public chain from normalized within-repertoire ranks of inferred template counts. A later analysis computed generation probabilities with a VDJ recombination model fitted to out-of-frame rearrangements, and checked the results against IGoR. In a later analysis, hypergeometric tests were used to score TCR-TCR, TCR-HLA and TCR-CMV co-occurrence, with a repertoire-size bias correction applied to TCR pairs. A later analysis estimated false discovery rates by permuting HLA or CMV assignments 20 times. A later analysis grouped co-occurring TCRs with DBSCAN, adding TCRdist sequence similarity when clustering within HLA-allele-positive subsets. For co-occurrence clustering, repertoires with fewer than 30,000 or more than 120,000 public chains were excluded, along with five or six repertoires with anomalous nucleotide sharing. This immuneACCESS table, as held by TCRdb, lists in-frame sequences with V and J called but not all clones. Of the missing ones, under half trace to an unresolved V gene in checked studies; the others have no known cause. V and J calls and clone size are given by that table; D and trimming were obtained from the DNA. This sample gives some 130,000 clones in total; about three quarters of them show up just once. The ten top clones hold less than 2% of the sample.

Remarks on this clone: What this receptor recognizes is not known. Base qualities are not provided; no much larger clone lies one nucleotide away.

The CDR3 runs 14 residues from the cysteine to the phenylalanine. CDR3 DNA only is kept here, 42 bases in frame from base 1. CDR1 and CDR2 are read off the germline V gene as SGDLS and YYNGEE. At the junction V is shortened by 6 bases and J by 3 bases, with 14 bases in between. This sequence uses TRBV9 and TRBJ2-3; a weak D assignment points to TRBD1 (6 bases agree). The sequence was collected from a woman aged 18-29 years in good health and CMV-seronegative. Input material: PBMCs. The DNA reads as follows: TGTGCCAGCAAGAGGACAGAGGGGACAGATACGCAGTATTTT. Its amino acids are CASKRTEGTDTQYF.